This is a list of T cell receptor beta chains from one sample in a study of T cells in Graves' hyperthyroidism and ophthalmopathy. TCRdb fed the multiplex PCR reads into MiXCR, producing one record per CDR3 protein. Here the sample spans some 760,000 distinct CDR3 sequences, around 15% being singletons. Sequencing was done on a sample of blood. These receptors all stem from a woman between 18 and 29 years old with Graves' hyperthyroidism. The CDR3 runs from the conserved cysteine through the conserved F or W.

v_call,cdr3_aa
TRBV15,CATSRFPPAASNQPQHF
TRBV18,CASSPQGALANEQFF
TRBV6-9,CASRSETSGTYNEQFF
TRBV12-3/TRBV12-4,CASSPPGSLYEQYF
TRBV6-2/TRBV6-3,CASSLSTGGRYEQYF
TRBV7-2,CASSFGWGPGLTPETQYF
TRBV7-2,CASSLSIEQYF
TRBV5-1,CASSLELAGGPLDEQFF
TRBV20-1,CSAVRTSGSGNEQFF
TRBV6-9,CASSYQAPRGVYEQYF
TRBV6-1,CASSVPEIYGYTF
TRBV25-1,CASSEFPGQDNEQFF
TRBV7-9,CASSKGQGANTGELFF
TRBV7-7,CASSPNHGGTYEQYF
TRBV30,CAWSVSHRTDTQYF
TRBV27,CASSHGRQGRGYGYTF
TRBV13,CASSLGSSYEQFF